The sequence of this T cell receptor beta chain was determined in a study of T cell repertoires in cytomegalovirus infection. Study at large: Through public TCR beta signatures, both CMV infection and matching HLA type were indicated. Study-wide results and limits: The cumulative frequency of public TCR beta families identified carriers of CMV plus the relevant HLA. In two of eight donors, the top clonotype was HLA-C-restricted CMV-specific.

MiXCR, applied by TCRdb to the reads, yields one record per CDR3 protein. The sample contains roughly 250,000 distinct CDR3 sequences, roughly an eighth of which appear only once. Trimming cost V 5 bases and J 3 bases, with 9 bases left between them. The CDR3 spans 13 residues. The V gene's germline CDR1 is SGHTA and CDR2 FQGNSA. There are many counts of this clonotype. Its antigen remains unidentified. The chain recombines TRBV7-2 with TRBJ2-3; possible D gene TRBD1, 6 bases. The specimen was PBMCs. This TCR derives from a human donor in good health (CMV status not recorded). Some clones in this sample may be carry-over from other donors' samples. The CDR3 bases are TGTGCCAGCAGCCGACAGGCTACAGATACGCAGTATTTT. Its translation is CASSRQATDTQYF.